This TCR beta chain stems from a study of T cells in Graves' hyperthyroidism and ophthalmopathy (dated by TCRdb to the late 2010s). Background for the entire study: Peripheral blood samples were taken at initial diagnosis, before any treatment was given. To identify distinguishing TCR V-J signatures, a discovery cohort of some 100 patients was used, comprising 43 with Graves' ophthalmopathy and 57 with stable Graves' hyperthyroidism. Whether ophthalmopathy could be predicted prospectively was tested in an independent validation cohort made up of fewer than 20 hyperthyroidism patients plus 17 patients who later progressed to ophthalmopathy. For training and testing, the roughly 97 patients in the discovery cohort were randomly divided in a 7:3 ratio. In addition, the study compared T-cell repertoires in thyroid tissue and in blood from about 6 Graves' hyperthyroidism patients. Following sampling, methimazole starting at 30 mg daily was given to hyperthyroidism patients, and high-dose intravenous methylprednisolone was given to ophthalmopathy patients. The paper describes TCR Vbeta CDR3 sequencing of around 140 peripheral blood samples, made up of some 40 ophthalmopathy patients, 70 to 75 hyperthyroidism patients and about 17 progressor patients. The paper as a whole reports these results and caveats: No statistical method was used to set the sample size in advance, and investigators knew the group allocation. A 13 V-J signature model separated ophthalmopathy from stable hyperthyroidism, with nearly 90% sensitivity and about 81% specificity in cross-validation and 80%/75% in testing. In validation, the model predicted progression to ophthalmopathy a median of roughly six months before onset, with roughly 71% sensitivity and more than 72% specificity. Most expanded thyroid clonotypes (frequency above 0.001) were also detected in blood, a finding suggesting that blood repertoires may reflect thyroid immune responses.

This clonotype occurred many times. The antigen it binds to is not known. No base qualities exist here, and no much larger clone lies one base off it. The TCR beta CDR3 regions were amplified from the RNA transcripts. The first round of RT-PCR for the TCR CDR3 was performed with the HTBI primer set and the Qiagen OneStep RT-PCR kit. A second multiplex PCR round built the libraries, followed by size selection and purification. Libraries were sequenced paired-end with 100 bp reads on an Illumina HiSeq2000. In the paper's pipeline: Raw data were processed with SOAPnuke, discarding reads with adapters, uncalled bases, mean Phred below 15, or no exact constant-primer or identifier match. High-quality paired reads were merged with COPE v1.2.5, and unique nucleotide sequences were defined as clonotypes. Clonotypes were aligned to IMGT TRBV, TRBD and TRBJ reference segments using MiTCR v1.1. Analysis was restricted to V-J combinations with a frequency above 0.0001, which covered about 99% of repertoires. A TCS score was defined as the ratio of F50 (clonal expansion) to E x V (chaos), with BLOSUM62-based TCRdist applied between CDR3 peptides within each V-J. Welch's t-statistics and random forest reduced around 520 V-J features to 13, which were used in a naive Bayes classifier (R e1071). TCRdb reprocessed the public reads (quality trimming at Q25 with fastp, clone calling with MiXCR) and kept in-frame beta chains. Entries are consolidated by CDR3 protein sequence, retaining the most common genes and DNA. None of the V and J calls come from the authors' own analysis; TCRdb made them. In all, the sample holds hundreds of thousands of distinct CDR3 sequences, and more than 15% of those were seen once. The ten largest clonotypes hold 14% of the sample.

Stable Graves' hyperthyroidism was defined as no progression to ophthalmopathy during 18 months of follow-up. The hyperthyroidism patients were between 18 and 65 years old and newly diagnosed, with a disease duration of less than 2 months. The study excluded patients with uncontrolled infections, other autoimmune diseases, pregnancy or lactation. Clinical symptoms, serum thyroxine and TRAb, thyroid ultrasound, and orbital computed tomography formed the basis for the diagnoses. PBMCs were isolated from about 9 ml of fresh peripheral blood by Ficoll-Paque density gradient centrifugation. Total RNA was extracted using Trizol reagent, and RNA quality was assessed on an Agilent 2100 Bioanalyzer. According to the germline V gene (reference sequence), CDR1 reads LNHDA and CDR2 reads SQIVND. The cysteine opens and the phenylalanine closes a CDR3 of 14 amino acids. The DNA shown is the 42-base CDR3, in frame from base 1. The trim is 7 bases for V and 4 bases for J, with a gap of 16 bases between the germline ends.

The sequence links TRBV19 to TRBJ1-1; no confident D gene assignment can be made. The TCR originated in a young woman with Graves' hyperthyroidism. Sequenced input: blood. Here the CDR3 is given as CASTPRARITEAFF. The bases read TGTGCCAGTACCCCCCGGGCCAGGATCACTGAAGCTTTCTTT.